A selection of T cell receptor beta chains follows, all from one sample in a study of T cell clones after liver transplantation. The table came from immunoSEQ multiplex PCR; TCRdb's copy has only in-frame clones and leaves some out. The sample lists about 70,000 clones, 80% occurring once. The sequencing here drew on CD4+ T cells from blood, taken 12 months after liver transplant. The receptors here all came from a human patient who received a liver transplant. Some T cells may possibly be graft donor cells. Each CDR3 is given with its conserved first and last residue. A D gene is named only where the DNA matches it firmly. Clone size is not always given. Where it is, it says once, few, many or a class for expanded clones.

>.|TRBJ1-2|TRBV6-1|TRBD1
CASSEDRGYGYTF
TGTGCCAGCAGTGAGGACAGGGGATATGGCTACACCTTC
>.|TRBJ2-1|TRBV9|.
CASSLSPRQVDNEQFF
TGTGCCAGCAGCCTCTCCCCCCGACAGGTCGACAATGAGCAGTTCTTC
>.|TRBJ1-5|TRBV28|TRBD1
CASRPTRGSGNQPQHF
TGTGCCAGCAGGCCAACCAGGGGGTCGGGCAATCAGCCCCAGCATTTT
>once|TRBJ1-4|TRBV7-9|.
CASSLGTAAGFEKLFF
TGTGCCAGCAGCTTAGGGACGGCGGCAGGGTTTGAAAAACTGTTTTTT
>.|TRBJ2-3|TRBV29-1|TRBD2
CSASTHSGRARGDTQYF
TGCAGCGCCTCAACACATAGCGGGAGGGCCCGGGGCGATACACAGTATTTT
>.|TRBJ2-3|TRBV5-1|TRBD2
CASSFDLLAELDTQYF
TGCGCCAGCAGTTTCGACCTTCTAGCGGAGTTAGATACGCAGTATTTT
>.|TRBJ2-1|TRBV28|TRBD2
CASSTGTIRTEQFF
TGTGCCAGCTCGACCGGGACTATTAGGACTGAGCAGTTCTTC
>.|TRBJ2-1|TRBV7-2|.
CASSLDSYNEQFF
TGTGCCAGCAGCTTGGACTCCTACAATGAGCAGTTCTTC
>.|TRBJ2-6|TRBV19|.
CASRAWGDGSGANVLTF
TGTGCCAGTAGAGCGTGGGGGGATGGGTCTGGGGCCAACGTCCTGACTTTC
>.|TRBJ2-2|TRBV28|.
CASTLLHTGELFF
TGTGCCAGCACCCTACTTCACACCGGGGAGCTGTTTTTT
>.|TRBJ1-1|TRBV28|.
CASSEGPPRSEAFF
TGTGCCAGCAGTGAGGGACCCCCGAGGAGTGAAGCTTTCTTT
>.|TRBJ2-1|TRBV7-2|.
CASSTRGRQDNEQFF
TGTGCCAGCAGCACAAGAGGCCGACAGGACAATGAGCAGTTCTTC
>.|TRBJ2-1|TRBV7-2|TRBD1
CASSRDRGKNEQFF
TGTGCCAGCAGCCGGGACAGGGGTAAGAATGAGCAGTTCTTC
>.|TRBJ2-7|TRBV10-3|TRBD1
CAIRAGTGYDEQYF
TGTGCCATCAGGGCCGGGACAGGGTATGACGAGCAGTACTTC
>.|TRBJ2-1|TRBV5-1|TRBD2
CASSPVSGLAGDNEQFF
TGCGCCAGCAGCCCAGTCTCCGGACTAGCGGGGGACAATGAGCAGTTCTTC
>.|TRBJ2-5|TRBV4-3|.
CASSQGDGADLQETQYF
TGCGCCAGCAGCCAAGGGGATGGAGCGGACCTCCAAGAGACCCAGTACTTC
>once|TRBJ1-4|TRBV19|.
CAGSPREGRKLFF
TGTGCCGGATCCCCCAGGGAGGGCCGAAAACTGTTTTTT
>.|TRBJ1-1|TRBV2|TRBD1
CASSQGAGTEAFF
TGTGCCAGCAGCCAGGGGGCGGGGACTGAAGCTTTCTTT
>few|TRBJ2-3|TRBV5-1|TRBD2
CASSTLSGGPSTDTQYF
TGCGCCAGCAGCACCCTTAGCGGGGGGCCTAGCACAGATACGCAGTATTTT
>.|TRBJ2-3|TRBV5-6|TRBD2
CASSLVAGLITDTQYF
TGTGCCAGCAGCCTAGTAGCGGGGCTCATCACAGATACGCAGTATTTT
>once|TRBJ2-6|TRBV18|.
CASSANSGANVLTF
TGTGCCAGCTCAGCCAACTCTGGGGCCAACGTCCTGACTTTC
>.|TRBJ1-1|TRBV7-8|.
CASSLSWGGTEAFF
TGTGCCAGCAGCTTATCGTGGGGAGGGACTGAAGCTTTCTTT
>.|TRBJ1-4|TRBV6-1|.
CASRQGATNEKLFF
TGTGCCAGCAGGCAGGGTGCAACTAATGAAAAACTGTTTTTT
>few|TRBJ2-7|TRBV18|.
CASCSGQDYEQYF
TGTGCCAGCTGCTCTGGGCAGGATTACGAGCAGTACTTC
>.|TRBJ2-1|TRBV27|TRBD2
CASSSSGPSYNEQFF
TGTGCCAGCAGTTCTAGCGGACCCTCCTACAATGAGCAGTTCTTC
>.|TRBJ2-1|TRBV4-3|.
CASSRAVGQYNEQFF
TGCGCCAGCAGCCGAGCCGTAGGACAGTACAATGAGCAGTTCTTC
>.|TRBJ1-5|TRBV6-5|TRBD1
CASRTDRASNQPQHF
TGTGCCAGCAGGACCGACAGGGCGAGCAATCAGCCCCAGCATTTT
>.|TRBJ2-3|TRBV10-1|.
CASSATWEQGLTDTQYF
TGCGCCAGCAGTGCTACTTGGGAACAGGGCCTCACAGATACGCAGTATTTT
>.|TRBJ2-7|TRBV6-1|TRBD2
CASTLTSLAEQYF
TGTGCCAGCACCCTGACTAGCCTGGCCGAGCAGTACTTC
>few|TRBJ1-5|TRBV2|.
CASSEIREQPQHF
TGTGCCAGCAGTGAAATTCGGGAACAGCCCCAGCATTTT
>.|TRBJ1-1|TRBV5-4|TRBD1
CASSSTGRGRGNTEAFF
TGTGCCAGCAGCTCGACAGGGAGAGGTCGGGGGAACACTGAAGCTTTCTTT
>.|TRBJ2-7|TRBV6-5|.
CASGSPRPYEQYF
TGTGCCAGCGGGTCCCCTAGACCTTACGAGCAGTACTTC
>.|TRBJ2-5|TRBV15|.
CATSRDPPETQYF
TGTGCCACCAGCAGAGATCCCCCGGAGACCCAGTACTTC
>once|TRBJ1-3|TRBV27|TRBD1
CASSDRVLAGNTIYF
TGTGCCAGCAGCGACAGGGTATTAGCTGGAAACACCATATATTTT
>.|TRBJ1-5|TRBV21-1|.
CASSKKKTVYSNQPQHF
TGTGCCAGCAGCAAAAAAAAGACAGTTTATAGCAATCAGCCCCAGCATTTT
>.|TRBJ2-7|TRBV29-1|TRBD2
CSVGIAGVEQYF
TGCAGCGTTGGGATAGCGGGAGTCGAGCAGTACTTC
>.|TRBJ2-7|TRBV5-1|.
CASSLGRAGSFPGQYF
TGCGCCAGCAGCTTGGGTCGGGCAGGTTCCTTCCCGGGGCAGTACTTC
>once|TRBJ1-1|TRBV6-1|.
CASLLGHTLNTEAFF
TGTGCCAGCTTACTAGGACATACCTTGAACACTGAAGCTTTCTTT
>.|TRBJ1-1|TRBV4-3|.
CASSQAQVYADGAFF
TGCGCCAGCAGCCAAGCGCAAGTGTACGCTGATGGAGCTTTCTTT
>.|TRBJ1-2|TRBV28|TRBD1
CASSIQGVPPRGANYGYTF
TGTGCCAGCAGTATACAGGGGGTACCACCTAGGGGCGCTAACTATGGCTACACCTTC